This T cell receptor beta chain originates from a study of Ad26.COV2.S vaccination and SARS-CoV-2 variants (dated by TCRdb to 2020 to 2023). Regarding the study in general: Vaccine-arm donors came from COV1001, a multicentre, randomized, double-blind, placebo-controlled phase I-IIa trial of Ad26.COV2.S in healthy adults. Investigators did not know the trial group allocation while performing experiments and assessing outcomes. Trial participants were randomized into five groups of five, in which low-dose or high-dose Ad26.COV2.S was given once or twice, or placebo was given on both occasions. Ad26.COV2.S was administered intramuscularly at 5 x 10^10 or 1 x 10^11 viral particles, either as a single shot or as two shots given 56 days apart. TCRbeta repertoire sequencing served as the tool for gauging how specific and how broad the SARS-CoV-2-reactive T cell receptors were following Ad26.COV2.S vaccination. The TCR-sequenced set comprised approximately 32 samples: 19 Ad26.COV2.S vaccine recipients, 5 placebo recipients and 8 SARS-CoV-2 convalescent individuals. Here is what the overall study found, with its caveats: After vaccination, substantial breadth of spike-specific CD8+ and CD4+ T cell responses was reported. It was noted by the authors that total T cell responses may have been underestimated by the TCR breadth and depth analyses. Vaccine and placebo recipients had similar non-spike TCR breadth, a finding consistent with the vaccine containing only spike. The study was not powered to compare responses between vaccine doses or regimens. Ad26.COV2.S recipients had higher spike-specific TCR breadth than placebo recipients (P = 0.0014).

About this clone: Its antigen is still unknown. The sample holds no much larger clone one base away, and base qualities are not on file.

The immunoSEQ Assay was the method used to sequence TCRbeta CDR3 regions. After extraction, genomic DNA underwent amplification by bias-controlled multiplex PCR, followed by high-throughput sequencing. In the authors' own workflow: To quantify the absolute abundance of each unique TCRbeta CDR3 region, sequences were collapsed and filtered. T cell fraction was estimated by normalizing TCRbeta template counts to usable DNA, which was measured by amplifying reference genes present in all nucleated cells. Repertoire TCRs were annotated as SARS-CoV-2-specific by exact matching of V gene, CDR3 amino acid sequence and J gene to a known reactive TCR set. The reference SARS-CoV-2 TCR set came from MIRA and was filtered for enrichment in COVID-19-positive ImmuneCODE repertoires, removing public or cross-reactive TCRs. Based on the MIRA antigens, annotated TCRs were further analysed at the level of specific ORF or position within ORF. Breadth was defined as annotated unique rearrangements over total unique productive rearrangements; depth was the summed frequency of those rearrangements. TCR breadth was compared between groups using two-sided Wilcoxon rank-sum tests. TCRdb took this table from immuneACCESS and kept in-frame rearrangements with V and J called. Such tables lack part of the clones; where checked against another copy, unresolved V genes explain under half of the gap, and the rest is unexplained. V and J calls and clone size are given by that table; D and trimming were obtained from the DNA. Across this sample there are about 400,000 clones, with roughly 85% seen only once. Clones ranked in the top ten supply about 8% of the sample.

The treatment or condition label, as the study defines it: some 20 received Ad26.COV2.S at low or high dose, single or two shots; roughly five received placebo; per-sample allocation not given. For vaccine and placebo recipients, the sequenced repertoires came from samples collected on day 63 after the first injection. Between 29 July and 7 August 2020, Cohort 1b enrolled about two dozen adults aged 18-55 years at one site in Boston, USA. Ad26.COV2.S was a replication-incompetent adenovirus type 26 vector expressing a prefusion-stabilized SARS-CoV-2 spike protein from the original Wuhan strain. The clonotype was recovered from a person between 18 and 65 years old who received the Ad26.COV2.S COVID-19 vaccine or a placebo. The starting material was peripheral blood, obtained in a trial of Ad26.COV2.S vaccine versus placebo.

The nucleotides are TGTGCCAGTAGTACTCTGGGGAATCAGCCCCAGCATTTT. The resulting protein is CASSTLGNQPQHF. Recombination linked TRBV19 to TRBJ1-5, with the D segment identity uncertain. From a lookup of the germline V gene (reference sequence), CDR1 and CDR2 are LNHDA and SQIVND. Trimming takes 4 bases from V and 4 bases from J, and the germline ends sit 8 bases apart. The CDR3 contains 13 residues, cysteine and phenylalanine counted. Only the CDR3 part of the read is kept: 39 bases, read in frame from the first base.